The T cell receptor (beta chain) described here comes from a study of PD-L1 blockade in urothelial cancer. Indicated time point: peripheral blood 6 weeks after treatment start. Disease in patients was locally advanced or metastatic urothelial carcinoma. Per patient, between 1 and 8 samples were collected at pretreatment and on-treatment time points. Generated by immunoSEQ multiplex PCR, the TCRdb table keeps only in-frame clones and is missing some. The table lists nearly 50,000 clones, roughly 80% of them singletons, with approximately 10% in the top ten. Germline V gene lookup returns CDR1 LNHDA and CDR2 SQIVND (reference sequence). This CDR3 contains 15 residues. Trimming stripped 9 bases from V and 4 bases from J, with 21 bases between. This clone has more than one count but fewer than ten.

This specimen was PBMCs, taken around atezolizumab (anti-PD-L1) treatment. The V and J genes are TRBV19 and TRBJ1-2; TRBD1 might be the D (5 bases). The TCR comes from a man aged 65 to 79 with urothelial cancer. This CDR3 reads CASTFSRGGGYGYTF. In DNA, the CDR3 is TGTGCCAGCACTTTCTCGAGGGGAGGCGGCTATGGCTACACCTTC.